The next 28 T cell receptor beta chains were all read from a single sample in a study of metastatic and nonmetastatic thyroid tumors. TCRdb reprocessed the PCR reads via MiXCR. The table shows about 27,000 clones, with approximately 15% occurring only once. Thyroid surgery was preceded by no treatment in any patient. Sequencing was performed on blood. The receptors were gathered from a male donor with papillary thyroid cancer or a benign thyroid nodule (not recorded which). Some clones in this sample may be carry-over from other donors' samples.

This clone was seen many times. The rearrangement uses TRBV11-2 and TRBJ2-1; 9 bases line up with TRBD2. This CDR3 is 14 amino acids long. Trimming cost V 5 bases and J 8 bases; bases outside gene matches: 7. The germline V gene encodes CDR1 SGHAT and CDR2 FQNNGV. Written as DNA, the CDR3 is TGTGCCAGCAGCCCTCAGCGACTAGCGGATGAGCAGTTCTTC. Amino acids: CASSPQRLADEQFF.

This clone has only a few counts. This sequence joins TRBV6-1 and TRBJ2-5; 11 nucleotides line up with TRBD2. Germline CDR1 MNHNS, CDR2 SASEGT. Unmatched junction bases numbered 8, after V lost 7 bases and J lost 4 bases. This CDR3 contains 15 residues. This chain's CDR3 is CASTPLAGEVETQYF. The CDR3 nucleotides are TGTGCCAGCACCCCACTAGCGGGGGAGGTAGAGACCCAGTACTTC.

Only a few counts were recorded for this clone. The chain recombines TRBV2 with TRBJ1-6; D gene uncertain. CDR1 and CDR2 from the germline V gene are SNHLY and FYNNEI. With 3 bases removed from V and 13 bases from J, the gap between germline ends came to 7 bases. This CDR3 contains 11 residues. The CDR3 DNA sequence: TGTGCCAGCAGTGAGGCAATCCCCCTCCACTTT. It translates to CASSEAIPLHF.

This clone was counted at least ten times. The chain has TRBV11-2 and TRBJ2-5; D is ambiguous. The length of the CDR3 is 12 residues. Trimming pared 2 bases from V and 5 bases from J, leaving 6 bases between. In germline, CDR1 is SGHAT, CDR2 FQNNGV. The CDR3 DNA is TGTGCCAGCAGCTTAATCGGGGAGACCCAGTACTTC. It yields the protein CASSLIGETQYF.

This clone was seen at least ten times. The chain carries TRBV6-1 and TRBJ2-3, with a possible D match to TRBD2 (5 bases). V dropped 6 bases and J dropped 5 bases, with 12 bases sitting between them. CDR3 length: 13 residues. CDR1 is MNHNS and CDR2 is SASEGT in the germline V gene. CDR3 loop: CASRAGGRDTQYF. CDR3 in DNA: TGTGCCAGCAGGGCGGGTGGTAGAGATACGCAGTATTTT.

This clone was recorded at least ten times. This chain joins TRBV28 and TRBJ2-1; TRBD1 agrees at 10 bases. Per the germline V gene, CDR1 is MDHEN and CDR2 is SYDVKM. The J segment lost 0 bases and the V segment lost 5 bases, leaving 22 bases of the junction unmatched. CDR3 length equals 22 residues. Here the CDR3 DNA reads TGTGCCAGCAGTAAAAGACAGGGGGCGGCTAGCGGGCCGTCCCTCTCCTACAATGAGCAGTTCTTC. Amino acid sequence: CASSKRQGAASGPSLSYNEQFF.

This clone was recorded a few times. J is TRBJ1-1 and V is TRBV6-1; TRBD1 aligns across 8 bases. J gave up 8 bases and V 4 bases, and 12 bases lay outside the gene matches. CDR3 size: 15 residues. Germline V gene lookup returns CDR1 MNHNS and CDR2 SASEGT. CDR3 bases: TGTGCCAGCAGTGTTCAAGGGGACAGGTGGACCGAAGCTTTCTTT. As protein: CASSVQGDRWTEAFF.

This clone appeared many times. The genes are TRBV9 and TRBJ2-1; D gene uncertain. V lost 0 bases, J lost 6 bases, and 10 bases lay in between. CDR3 length: 14 amino acids. Germline V gene data show CDR1 as SGDLS and CDR2 as YYNGEE. CDR3 residues: CASSVADQPNEQFF. The DNA for the CDR3 is TGTGCCAGCAGCGTAGCGGACCAGCCCAATGAGCAGTTCTTC.

This clone was picked up many times. The chain links TRBV3-1 to TRBJ2-5; weak D call: TRBD1 (6 bases). Germline loops: CDR1 LGHDT, CDR2 YNNKEL (reference sequence). The CDR3 is 15 residues long. V was clipped by 1 base and J by 9 bases, with 18 bases between them. CDR3 coding DNA: TGTGCCAGCAGCCAAGCCCAGACTCGACCAGGGGCCCAGTACTTC. It specifies CASSQAQTRPGAQYF.

This chain connects TRBV18 to TRBJ2-7, with 8 bases that match TRBD1. The CDR3 covers 12 residues. After removal of 3 bases from V and 12 bases from J, the junction contained 7 bases not matched to a gene. Germline V lookup: CDR1 KGHSH, CDR2 LQKENI. CDR3 loop: CASSPGTGQGYF. The CDR3 DNA follows: TGTGCCAGCTCACCCGGGACAGGACAAGGGTACTTC. The full variable domain, rest sourced from reference TRBV18 and TRBJ2-7, is NAGVMQNPRHLVRRRGQEARLRCSPMKGHSHVYWYRQLPEEGLKFMVYLQKENIIDESGMPKERFSAEFPKEGPSILRIQQVVRGDSAAYFCASSPGTGQGYFGPGTRLTVT.

This clone was observed at least ten times. V gene TRBV5-4 combines with J gene TRBJ1-2, with TRBD1 matching 7 bases. Germline CDR1 reads SGHNT; CDR2 reads YYREEE (reference sequence). The length of the CDR3 is 17 residues. With 2 bases clipped from V and 3 bases from J, the junction kept 13 bases outside the gene matches. The CDR3, as DNA: TGTGCCAGCAGCTTAGGGGTCGAGGGCCAGGGGGACTATGGCTACACCTTC. Amino acid sequence: CASSLGVEGQGDYGYTF.

By sample fraction, this clone is medium-sized. The gene calls are TRBV19 and TRBJ2-6; maybe TRBD1 (5 bases). Germline V gives CDR1 LNHDA, CDR2 SQIVND (reference sequence). Trimming shortened V by 2 bases and J by 4 bases, and 9 bases separated the two germline ends. CDR3 length: 15 residues. CDR3 loop: CASSIQGSGANVLTF. The DNA for the CDR3 is TGTGCCAGTAGTATACAGGGCTCCGGGGCCAACGTCCTGACTTTC. Drawing the rest from reference TRBV19 and TRBJ2-6, the complete variable domain is DGGITQSPKYLFRKEGQNVTLSCEQNLNHDAMYWYRQDPGQGLRLIYYSQIVNDFQKGDIAEGYSVSREKKESFPLTVTSAQKNPTAFYLCASSIQGSGANVLTFGAGSRLTVL.

There are many counts of this clone. The V gene is TRBV12-5, the J gene TRBJ1-6; a weak D match, TRBD1 (5 bases). Trimming took off 0 bases at V and 13 bases at J, with 19 bases between the two ends. The CDR3 is 16 residues long. Germline lookup yields CDR1 LGHNT and CDR2 FRNRAP. The CDR3 DNA reads TGTGCTAGTGGTTTGGTAGAGAGGGGCGTCGGATTGCCCCTCCACTTT. Translation: CASGLVERGVGLPLHF.

By sample share, this clone is medium-sized. This chain connects TRBV28 to TRBJ2-7; D may be TRBD2 (6 bases). V lost 3 bases, J lost 3 bases, and 18 bases lay in between. The V gene's germline CDR1 is MDHEN and CDR2 SYDVKM. The CDR3 is 16 amino acids. The chain's CDR3 is CASSFSLPGLSYEQYF. The CDR3 bases are TGTGCCAGCAGTTTCTCTTTACCGGGACTGAGCTACGAGCAGTACTTC.

The sample holds many counts of this clone. V and J are TRBV6-1 and TRBJ1-1; weak D call: TRBD1 (5 bases). Germline V gives CDR1 MNHNS, CDR2 SASEGT. This CDR3 is 12 amino acids long. The V end lost 7 bases, the J end lost 5 bases, and 11 bases lay between the germline ends. DNA for the CDR3: TGTGCCAGCAAGGCAGGGACTACTGAAGCTTTCTTT. This codes for CASKAGTTEAFF.

The V call is TRBV7-7, the J call TRBJ2-3; 7 bases map to TRBD2. The V gene end was trimmed by 5 bases and the J gene end by 7 bases; junction bases not matched to a gene: 12. Germline V lookup: CDR1 SSHAT, CDR2 FNYEAQ (reference sequence). The CDR3 has 15 residues. CDR3 amino acids: CASSPDAAGVNTQYF. The CDR3, as DNA: TGTGCCAGCAGCCCAGATGCGGCGGGGGTCAATACGCAGTATTTT.

This clone was counted at least ten times. This chain joins TRBV6-8 and TRBJ2-1, with 14 bases fitting TRBD2. The CDR3 extends over 15 amino acids. CDR1 is MNHGY and CDR2 is SAAAGT in the germline V gene. V dropped 7 bases and J dropped 10; count of bases not matched to a gene: 9. This chain's CDR3 is CASNDPGLAGDEQFF. Written as DNA, the CDR3 is TGTGCCAGCAATGATCCGGGACTAGCGGGAGACGAGCAGTTCTTC.

In this sample, this clone turned up many times. The chain recombines TRBV12-3 or TRBV12-4 with TRBJ2-2; TRBD1 matches at 7 bases. This CDR3 is built from 16 residues. V was pared by 5 bases and J by 0 bases, with 6 bases of the junction left unmatched. The CDR3 DNA reads as TGTGCCAGCAGTACCGAGGACAGGACGAACACCGGGGAGCTGTTTTTT. Translating gives CASSTEDRTNTGELFF.

This clone was picked up a small number of times. The gene calls are TRBV10-3 and TRBJ2-3; tentatively, D is TRBD2 (5 bases). Trimming removed 10 bases at V and 2 bases at J, with 25 bases between. CDR1 and CDR2 (germline): ENHRY, SYGVKD. The CDR3 length is 17 residues. CDR3 loop: CATAQLKSGCSTDTQYF. The CDR3 DNA reads as TGTGCCACCGCACAATTAAAATCGGGGTGCTCCACAGATACGCAGTATTTT.

The table lists this clone with many counts. The chain links TRBV20-1 to TRBJ2-5; no reliable D call. This CDR3 region has 14 residues. Trimming stripped 1 base from V and 4 bases from J, with 13 bases between. Per germline, CDR1 DFQATT and CDR2 SNEGSKA (reference sequence). This CDR3 is CSARARNMLETQYF. CDR3 DNA sequence: TGCAGTGCTAGAGCTAGGAATATGCTAGAGACCCAGTACTTC.

This clone has a count of ten or more. The rearrangement joins TRBV14 to TRBJ2-3; D may correspond to TRBD1 or TRBD2 (5 bases each). CDR3 length equals 14 residues. V lost 4 bases to trimming and J lost 3 bases, with 11 bases between them. Germline V lookup: CDR1 SGHDN, CDR2 FVKESK. The chain's CDR3 is CASSPTWGTDTQYF. Written as DNA, the CDR3 is TGTGCCAGCAGCCCGACCTGGGGGACAGATACGCAGTATTTT.

This clone was detected ten times or more. V usage is TRBV6-1 and J usage is TRBJ1-1; 10 bases match TRBD1. Germline values: CDR1 MNHNS, CDR2 SASEGT. CDR3 length equals 15 residues. Germline trimming cut 6 bases from V and 0 bases from J; bases unmatched to any gene: 4. This CDR3 reads CASRTGGLLNTEAFF. As DNA, the CDR3 is TGTGCCAGCAGGACAGGGGGCCTTTTGAACACTGAAGCTTTCTTT.

As to this clone: This may come from a read error, since a much larger clone is one base off. This chain uses TRBV19 with TRBJ2-3; TRBD1 is a possible D gene (6 bases). The CDR3 sequence is 13 residues long. V was shortened by 10 bases and J by 5 bases, with 16 bases between the two germline ends. Germline assignment: CDR1 LNHDA and CDR2 SQIVND (reference sequence). CDR3 DNA sequence: TGTGCCATTACCCGGGTAGGGGGAGATACGCAGTATTTT. Amino acid sequence: CAITRVGGDTQYF.

The chain couples TRBV20-1 to TRBJ2-3; 8 bases align to TRBD2. The CDR3 consists of 16 residues. The germline CDR1 and CDR2 sequences are DFQATT and SNEGSKA (reference sequence). The J segment lost 2 bases and the V segment lost 1 base, leaving 8 bases of the junction unmatched. The CDR3 sequence: CSARGQRGPNTDTQYF. CDR3 DNA: TGCAGTGCTAGAGGCCAGCGGGGGCCCAACACAGATACGCAGTATTTT.

This clone was counted ten times or more. The chain carries TRBV5-1 and TRBJ1-4, with D unresolved. Germline CDR1 SGHRS, CDR2 YFSETQ. Trimming took off 5 bases at V and 1 base at J, with 15 bases between the two ends. The CDR3 has 16 residues. This CDR3 reads CASRPDGPGTNEKLFF. The CDR3 DNA follows: TGCGCCAGCAGACCGGACGGGCCGGGAACTAATGAAAAACTGTTTTTT.

This clone was detected many times. V and J are TRBV12-3 or TRBV12-4 and TRBJ2-5; D perhaps matches TRBD2 (6 bases). V shed 7 bases and J shed 5 bases, with 14 bases lying between them. The length of the CDR3 is 13 residues. The CDR3 sequence: CASIAPGGETQYF. The CDR3 nucleotides read TGTGCCAGCATAGCACCAGGAGGGGAGACCCAGTACTTC.

This clone came up many times. V and J are TRBV5-4 and TRBJ1-2; D not resolved. The CDR3 is 16 amino acids. Between the trimmed V and J ends, which lost 3 bases and 8 bases, there was a span of 23 bases. Germline V gene lookup returns CDR1 SGHNT and CDR2 YYREEE (reference sequence). In DNA form, the CDR3 reads TGTGCCAGCAGCTCCGGAGGACCCGACAAGGCCGGAGGCTACACCTTC. This translates into CASSSGGPDKAGGYTF.

This clone was counted at least ten times. The rearrangement uses TRBV9 and TRBJ2-3; the match to TRBD2 covers 9 bases. Germline-derived CDR1 and CDR2 are SGDLS and YYNGEE. Trimming at V came to 0 bases and at J to 3 bases, leaving 14 bases not matched to a gene. The CDR3 extends over 19 amino acids. CDR3 residues: CASSVGGLATSFGTDTQYF. In DNA, the CDR3 is TGTGCCAGCAGCGTAGGCGGACTAGCGACATCTTTCGGGACAGATACGCAGTATTTT.